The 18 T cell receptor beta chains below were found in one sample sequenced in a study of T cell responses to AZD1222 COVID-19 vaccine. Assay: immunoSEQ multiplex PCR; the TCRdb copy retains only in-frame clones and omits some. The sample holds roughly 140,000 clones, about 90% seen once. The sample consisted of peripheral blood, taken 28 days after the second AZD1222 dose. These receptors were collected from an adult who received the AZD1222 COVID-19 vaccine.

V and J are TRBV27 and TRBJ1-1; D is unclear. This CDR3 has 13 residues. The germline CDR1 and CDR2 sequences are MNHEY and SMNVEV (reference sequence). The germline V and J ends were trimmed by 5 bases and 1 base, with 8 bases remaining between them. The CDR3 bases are TGTGCCAGCAGTGAGTGGCAGAACACTGAAGCTTTCTTT. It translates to CASSEWQNTEAFF.

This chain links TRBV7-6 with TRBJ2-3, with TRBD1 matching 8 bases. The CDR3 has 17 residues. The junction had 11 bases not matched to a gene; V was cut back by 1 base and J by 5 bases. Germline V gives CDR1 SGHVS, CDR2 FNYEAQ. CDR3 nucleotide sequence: TGTGCCAGCAGCTTAGATATGGCGACAGGGGCTAAAGATACGCAGTATTTT. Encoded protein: CASSLDMATGAKDTQYF. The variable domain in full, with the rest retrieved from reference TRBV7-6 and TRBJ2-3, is GAGVSQSPRYKVTKRGQDVALRCDPISGHVSLYWYRQALGQGPEFLTYFNYEAQQDKSGLPNDRFSAERPEGSISTLTIQRTEQRDSAMYRCASSLDMATGAKDTQYFGPGTRLTVL.

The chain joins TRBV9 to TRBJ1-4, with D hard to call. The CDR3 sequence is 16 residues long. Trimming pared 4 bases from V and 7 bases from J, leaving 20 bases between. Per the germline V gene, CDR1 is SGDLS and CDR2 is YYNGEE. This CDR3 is CASSPRSLPGVEKLFF. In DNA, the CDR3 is TGTGCCAGCAGCCCCCGGAGTCTGCCGGGTGTTGAAAAACTGTTTTTT.

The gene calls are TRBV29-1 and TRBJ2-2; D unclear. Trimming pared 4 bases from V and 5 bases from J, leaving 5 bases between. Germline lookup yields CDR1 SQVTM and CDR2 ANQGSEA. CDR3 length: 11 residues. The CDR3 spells CSVVGTGELFF. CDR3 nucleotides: TGCAGCGTTGTGGGGACCGGGGAGCTGTTTTTT.

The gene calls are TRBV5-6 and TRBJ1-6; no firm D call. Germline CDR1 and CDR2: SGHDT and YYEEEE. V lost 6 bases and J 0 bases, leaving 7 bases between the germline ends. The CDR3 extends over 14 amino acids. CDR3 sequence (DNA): TGTGCCAGCACGGGGAGCTCCTATAATTCACCCCTCCACTTT. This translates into CASTGSSYNSPLHF.

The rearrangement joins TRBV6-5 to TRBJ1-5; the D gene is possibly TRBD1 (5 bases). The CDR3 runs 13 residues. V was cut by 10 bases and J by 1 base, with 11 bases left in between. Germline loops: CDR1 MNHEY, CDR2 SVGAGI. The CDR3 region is CATMTASNQPQHF. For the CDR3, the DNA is TGTGCCACCATGACAGCGAGCAATCAGCCCCAGCATTTT.

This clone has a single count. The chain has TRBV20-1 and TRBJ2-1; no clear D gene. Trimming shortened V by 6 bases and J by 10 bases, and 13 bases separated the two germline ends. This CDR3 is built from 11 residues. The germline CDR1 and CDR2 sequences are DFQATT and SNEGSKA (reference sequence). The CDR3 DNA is TGCAGTGCGGTCTTAGAATGGGAGCAGTTCTTC. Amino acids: CSAVLEWEQFF.

The CDR3 sequence: CATRSDLGSHLYEQYF. For the CDR3, the DNA is TGTGCCACCCGGTCGGATTTGGGGTCTCACCTCTACGAGCAGTACTTC. The chain is built from TRBV10-3 and TRBJ2-7; D uncertain. V lost 10 bases and J 3 bases, leaving 25 bases between the germline ends. CDR1 is ENHRY and CDR2 is SYGVKD in the germline V gene. This CDR3 comprises 16 residues.

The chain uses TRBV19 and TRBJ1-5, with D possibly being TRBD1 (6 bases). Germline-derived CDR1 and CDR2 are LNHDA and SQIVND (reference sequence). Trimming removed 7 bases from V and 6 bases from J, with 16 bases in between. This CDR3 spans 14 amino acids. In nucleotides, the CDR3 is TGTGCCAGTAAAGCGGGACAAGGGGGTCAGCCCCAGCATTTT. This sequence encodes CASKAGQGGQPQHF.

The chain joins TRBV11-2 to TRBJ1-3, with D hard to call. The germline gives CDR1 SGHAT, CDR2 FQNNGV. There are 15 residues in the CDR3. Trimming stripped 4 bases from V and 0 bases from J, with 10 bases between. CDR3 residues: CASSSRSYSGNTIYF. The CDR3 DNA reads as TGTGCCAGCAGCTCGCGCAGTTACTCTGGAAACACCATATATTTT.

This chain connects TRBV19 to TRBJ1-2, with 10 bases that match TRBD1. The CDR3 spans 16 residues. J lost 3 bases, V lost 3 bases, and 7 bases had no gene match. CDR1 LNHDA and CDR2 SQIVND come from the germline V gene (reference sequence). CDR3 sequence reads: CASSIRPGQGYYGYTF. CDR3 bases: TGTGCCAGTAGTATTCGCCCGGGACAGGGGTACTATGGCTACACCTTC.

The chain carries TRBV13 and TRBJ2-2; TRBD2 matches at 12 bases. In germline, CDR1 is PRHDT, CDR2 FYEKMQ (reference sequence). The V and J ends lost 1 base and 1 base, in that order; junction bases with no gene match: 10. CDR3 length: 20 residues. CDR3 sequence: CASSLVVPSGGAKNTGELFF. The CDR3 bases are TGTGCCAGCAGCTTAGTGGTTCCTAGCGGGGGGGCAAAGAACACCGGGGAGCTGTTTTTT. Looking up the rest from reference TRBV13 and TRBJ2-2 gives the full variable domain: AAGVIQSPRHLIKEKRETATLKCYPIPRHDTVYWYQQGPGQDPQFLISFYEKMQSDKGSIPDRFSAQQFSDYHSELNMSSLELGDSALYFCASSLVVPSGGAKNTGELFFGEGSRLTVL.

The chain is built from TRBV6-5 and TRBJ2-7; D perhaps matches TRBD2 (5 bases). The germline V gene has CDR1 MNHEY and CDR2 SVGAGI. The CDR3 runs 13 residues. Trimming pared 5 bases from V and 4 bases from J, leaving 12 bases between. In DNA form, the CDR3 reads TGTGCCAGCAGTCGGGATGGAGGATACGAGCAGTACTTC. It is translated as CASSRDGGYEQYF.

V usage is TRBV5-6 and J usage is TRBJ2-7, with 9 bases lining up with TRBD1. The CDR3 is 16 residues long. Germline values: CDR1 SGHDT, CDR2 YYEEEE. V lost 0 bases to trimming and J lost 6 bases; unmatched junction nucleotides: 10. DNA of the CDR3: TGTGCCAGCAGCTTGGTGAGGGACAGGGTTTTCGGCGAGCAGTACGTC. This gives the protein CASSLVRDRVFGEQYV.

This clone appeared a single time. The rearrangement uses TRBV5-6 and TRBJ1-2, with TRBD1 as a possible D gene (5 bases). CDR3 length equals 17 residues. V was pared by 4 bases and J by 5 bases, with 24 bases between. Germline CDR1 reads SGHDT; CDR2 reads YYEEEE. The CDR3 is CASSLLSEGQRGYGYTF. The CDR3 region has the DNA TGTGCCAGCAGCCTCCTGAGCGAAGGACAAAGAGGATATGGCTACACCTTC.

CDR3: CAWNRDRAAGYTF. CDR3 nucleotides: TGTGCCTGGAACCGGGACAGGGCGGCTGGCTACACCTTC. This chain links TRBV30 with TRBJ1-2; 9 nucleotides match TRBD1. The CDR3 has 13 residues. V lost 4 bases, J lost 7 bases, and 7 bases stayed unmatched. Per the germline V gene, CDR1 is GTSNPN and CDR2 is SVGIG (reference sequence).

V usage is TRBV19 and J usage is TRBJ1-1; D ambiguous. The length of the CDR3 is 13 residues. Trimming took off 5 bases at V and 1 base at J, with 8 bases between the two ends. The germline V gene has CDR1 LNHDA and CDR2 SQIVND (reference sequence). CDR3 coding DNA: TGTGCCAGTAGTTCCAAGCGGAACACTGAAGCTTTCTTT. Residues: CASSSKRNTEAFF.

Written as DNA, the CDR3 is TGCGCCAGCAGCCAAGATAGTGGACGGAACACTGAAGCTTTCTTT. Amino acids: CASSQDSGRNTEAFF. The chain is built from TRBV4-3 and TRBJ1-1; D is unclear. Germline values: CDR1 LGHNA, CDR2 YSLEER. The CDR3 is 15 residues long. V lost 0 bases to trimming and J lost 1 base, with 9 bases between them.